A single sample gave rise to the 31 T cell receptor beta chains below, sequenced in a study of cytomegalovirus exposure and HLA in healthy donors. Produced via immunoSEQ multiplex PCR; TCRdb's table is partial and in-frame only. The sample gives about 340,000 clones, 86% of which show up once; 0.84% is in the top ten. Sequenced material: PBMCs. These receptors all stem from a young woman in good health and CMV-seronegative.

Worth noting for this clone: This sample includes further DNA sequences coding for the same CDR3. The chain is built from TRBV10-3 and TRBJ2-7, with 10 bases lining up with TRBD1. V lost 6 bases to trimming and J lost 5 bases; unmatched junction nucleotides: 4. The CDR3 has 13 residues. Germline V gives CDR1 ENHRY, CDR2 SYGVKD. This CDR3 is CAIRTGGRDEQYF. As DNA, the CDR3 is TGTGCCATCAGGACAGGGGGCAGGGACGAGCAGTACTTC.

CDR3 loop: CSVGARGGTSYNEQFF. CDR3 in DNA: TGCAGCGTTGGGGCCCGGGGGGGGACATCCTACAATGAGCAGTTCTTC. The rearrangement uses TRBV29-1 and TRBJ2-1, with TRBD2 matching 8 bases. In germline, CDR1 is SQVTM, CDR2 ANQGSEA. With 4 bases clipped from V and 1 base from J, the junction kept 9 bases outside the gene matches. The CDR3 has 16 amino acids.

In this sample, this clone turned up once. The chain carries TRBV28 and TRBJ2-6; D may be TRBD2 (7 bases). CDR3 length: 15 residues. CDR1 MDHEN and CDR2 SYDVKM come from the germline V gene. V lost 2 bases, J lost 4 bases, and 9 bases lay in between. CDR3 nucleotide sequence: TGTGCCAGCAGTTTAGGGGGGGCCGGGGCCAACGTCCTGACTTTC. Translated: CASSLGGAGANVLTF.

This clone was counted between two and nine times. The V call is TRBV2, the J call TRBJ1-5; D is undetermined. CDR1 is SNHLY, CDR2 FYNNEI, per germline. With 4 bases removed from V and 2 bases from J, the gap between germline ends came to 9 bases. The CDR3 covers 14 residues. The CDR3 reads CASSGVGGNQPQHF. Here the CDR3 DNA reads TGTGCCAGCAGTGGGGTCGGGGGCAATCAGCCCCAGCATTTT.

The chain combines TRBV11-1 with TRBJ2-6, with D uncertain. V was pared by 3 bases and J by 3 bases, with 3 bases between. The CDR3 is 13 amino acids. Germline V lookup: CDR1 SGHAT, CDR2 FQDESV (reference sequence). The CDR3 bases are TGTGCCAGCAGCTTCTTTGGGGCCAACGTCCTGACTTTC. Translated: CASSFFGANVLTF.

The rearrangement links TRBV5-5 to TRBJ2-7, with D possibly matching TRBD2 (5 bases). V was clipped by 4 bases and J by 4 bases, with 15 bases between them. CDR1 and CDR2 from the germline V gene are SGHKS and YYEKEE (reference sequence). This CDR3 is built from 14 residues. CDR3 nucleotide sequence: TGTGCCAGCAGCCCGGCGGGTCACCCTTACGAGCAGTACTTC. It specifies CASSPAGHPYEQYF. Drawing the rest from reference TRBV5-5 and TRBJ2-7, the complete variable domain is DAGVTQSPTHLIKTRGQQVTLRCSPISGHKSVSWYQQVLGQGPQFIFQYYEKEERGRGNFPDRFSARQFPNYSSELNVNALLLGDSALYLCASSPAGHPYEQYFGPGTRLTVT.

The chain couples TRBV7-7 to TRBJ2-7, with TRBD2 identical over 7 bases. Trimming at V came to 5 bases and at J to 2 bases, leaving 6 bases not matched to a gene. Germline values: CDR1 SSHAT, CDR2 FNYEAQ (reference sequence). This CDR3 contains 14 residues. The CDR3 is CASSPGGSPYEQYF. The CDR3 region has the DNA TGTGCCAGCAGCCCGGGGGGTTCCCCCTACGAGCAGTACTTC.

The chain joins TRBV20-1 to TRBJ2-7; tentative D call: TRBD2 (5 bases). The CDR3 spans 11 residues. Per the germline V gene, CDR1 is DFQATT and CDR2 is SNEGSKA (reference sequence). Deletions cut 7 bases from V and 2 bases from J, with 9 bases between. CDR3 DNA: TGCAGTGGGCAGCGGACCTACGAGCAGTACTTC. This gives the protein CSGQRTYEQYF.

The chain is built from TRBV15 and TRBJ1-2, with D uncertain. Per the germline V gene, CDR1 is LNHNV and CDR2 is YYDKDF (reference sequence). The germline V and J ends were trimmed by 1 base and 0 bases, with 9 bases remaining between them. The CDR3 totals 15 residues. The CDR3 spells CATSRGRGANYGYTF. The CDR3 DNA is TGTGCCACCAGCAGAGGACGTGGAGCTAACTATGGCTACACCTTC.

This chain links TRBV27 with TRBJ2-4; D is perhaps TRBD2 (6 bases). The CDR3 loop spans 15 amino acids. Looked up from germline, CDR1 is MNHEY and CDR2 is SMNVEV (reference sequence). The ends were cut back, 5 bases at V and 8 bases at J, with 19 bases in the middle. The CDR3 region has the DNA TGTGCCAGCAGTACCCTCCCGGGACTTGGGGACATTCAGTACTTC. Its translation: CASSTLPGLGDIQYF.

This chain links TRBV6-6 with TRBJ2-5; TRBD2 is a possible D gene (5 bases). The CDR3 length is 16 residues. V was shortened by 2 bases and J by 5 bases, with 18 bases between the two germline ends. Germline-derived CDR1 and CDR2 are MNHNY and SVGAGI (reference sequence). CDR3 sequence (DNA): TGTGCCAGCAGTTACGGGTGGGGAGCTGCTAAGGAGACCCAGTACTTC. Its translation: CASSYGWGAAKETQYF.

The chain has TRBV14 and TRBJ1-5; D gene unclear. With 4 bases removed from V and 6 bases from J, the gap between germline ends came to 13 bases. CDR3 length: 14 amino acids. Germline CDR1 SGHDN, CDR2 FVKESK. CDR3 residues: CASSPAGFGQPQHF. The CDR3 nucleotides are TGTGCCAGCAGCCCGGCGGGGTTTGGTCAGCCCCAGCATTTT.

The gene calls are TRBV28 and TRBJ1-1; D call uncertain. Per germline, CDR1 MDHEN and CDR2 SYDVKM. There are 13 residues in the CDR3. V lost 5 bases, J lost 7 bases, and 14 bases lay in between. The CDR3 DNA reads TGTGCCAGCAGTCCACTCGGGGATTTTGAAGCTTTCTTT. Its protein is CASSPLGDFEAFF.

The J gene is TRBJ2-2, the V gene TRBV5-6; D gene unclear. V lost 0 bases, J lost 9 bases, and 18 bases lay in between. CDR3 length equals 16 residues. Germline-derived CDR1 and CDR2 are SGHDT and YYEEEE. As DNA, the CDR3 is TGTGCCAGCAGCTTGGTTCTGGGCCCGGCGCCATGGGAGCTGTTTTTT. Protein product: CASSLVLGPAPWELFF.

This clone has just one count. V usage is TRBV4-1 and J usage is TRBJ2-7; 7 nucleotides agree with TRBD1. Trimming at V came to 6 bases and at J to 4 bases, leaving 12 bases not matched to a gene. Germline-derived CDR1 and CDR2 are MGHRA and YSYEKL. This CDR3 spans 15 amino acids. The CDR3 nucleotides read TGCGCCAGCAGTGCCGACGAGGGGGCCTTATACGAGCAGTACTTC. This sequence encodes CASSADEGALYEQYF.

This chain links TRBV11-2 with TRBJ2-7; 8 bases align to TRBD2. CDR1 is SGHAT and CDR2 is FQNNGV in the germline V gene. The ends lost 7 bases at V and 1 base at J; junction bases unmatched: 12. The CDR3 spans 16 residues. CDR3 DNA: TGTGCCAGCAAAAGTCTGGCGGGGGGAAAATCCTACGAGCAGTACTTC. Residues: CASKSLAGGKSYEQYF.

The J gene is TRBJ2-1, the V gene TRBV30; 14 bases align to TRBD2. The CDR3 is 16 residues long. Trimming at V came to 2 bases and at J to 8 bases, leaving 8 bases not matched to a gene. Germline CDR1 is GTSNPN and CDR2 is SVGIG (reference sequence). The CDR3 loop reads CAWSRSRTSGGHEQFF. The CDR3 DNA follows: TGTGCCTGGAGTCGAAGCCGGACTAGCGGGGGGCATGAGCAGTTCTTC.

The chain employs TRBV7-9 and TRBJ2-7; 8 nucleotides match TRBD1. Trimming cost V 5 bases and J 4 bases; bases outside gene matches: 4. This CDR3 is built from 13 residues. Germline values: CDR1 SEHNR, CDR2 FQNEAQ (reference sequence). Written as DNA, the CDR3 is TGTGCCAGCAGCCGGGGACAGGAGTACGAGCAGTACTTC. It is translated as CASSRGQEYEQYF.

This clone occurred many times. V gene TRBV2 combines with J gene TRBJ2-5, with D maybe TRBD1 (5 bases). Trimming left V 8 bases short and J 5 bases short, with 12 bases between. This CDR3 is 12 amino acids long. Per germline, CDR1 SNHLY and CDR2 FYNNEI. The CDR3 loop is CASQGDEETQYF. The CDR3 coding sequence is TGTGCCAGCCAGGGCGATGAGGAGACCCAGTACTTC.

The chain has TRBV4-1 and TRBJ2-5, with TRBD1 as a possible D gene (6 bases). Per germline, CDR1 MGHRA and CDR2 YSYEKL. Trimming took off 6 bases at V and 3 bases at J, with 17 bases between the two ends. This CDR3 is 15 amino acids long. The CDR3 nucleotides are TGCGCCAGCAGTTCCCCCCTGGGGGCTAAAGAGACCCAGTACTTC. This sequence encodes CASSSPLGAKETQYF.

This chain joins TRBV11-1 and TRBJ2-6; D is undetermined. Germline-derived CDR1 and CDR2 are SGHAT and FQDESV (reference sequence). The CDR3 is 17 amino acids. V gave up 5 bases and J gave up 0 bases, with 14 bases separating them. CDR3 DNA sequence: TGTGCCAGCAGCGCCCTAGTAGTAAGCTCTGGGGCCAACGTCCTGACTTTC. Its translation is CASSALVVSSGANVLTF.

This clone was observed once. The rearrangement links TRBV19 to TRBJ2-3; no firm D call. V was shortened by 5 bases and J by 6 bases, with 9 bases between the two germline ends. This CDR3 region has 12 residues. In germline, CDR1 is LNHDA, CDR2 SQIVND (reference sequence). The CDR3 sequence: CASSPSRDTQYF. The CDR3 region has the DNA TGTGCCAGTAGTCCCTCTAGGGATACGCAGTATTTT.

This CDR3 reads CASRDREVYGYTF. The CDR3, as DNA: TGTGCCAGCAGGGACAGGGAGGTCTATGGCTACACCTTC. The chain employs TRBV28 and TRBJ1-2, with 8 bases fitting TRBD1. CDR1 is MDHEN and CDR2 is SYDVKM in the germline V gene. This CDR3 spans 13 amino acids. Trimming at V came to 6 bases and at J to 4 bases, leaving 4 bases not matched to a gene.

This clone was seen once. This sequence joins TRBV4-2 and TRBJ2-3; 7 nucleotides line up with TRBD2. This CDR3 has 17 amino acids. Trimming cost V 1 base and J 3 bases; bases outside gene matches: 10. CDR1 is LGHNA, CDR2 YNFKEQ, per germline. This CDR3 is CASSQGRLSGNTDTQYF. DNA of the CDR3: TGTGCCAGCAGCCAAGGGAGGTTGAGCGGGAATACAGATACGCAGTATTTT.

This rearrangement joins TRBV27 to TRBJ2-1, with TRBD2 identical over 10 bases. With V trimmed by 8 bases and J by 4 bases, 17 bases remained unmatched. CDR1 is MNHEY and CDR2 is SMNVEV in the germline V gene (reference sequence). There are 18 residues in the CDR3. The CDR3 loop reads CASQAGTSVQGRYNEQFF. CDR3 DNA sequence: TGTGCCAGCCAAGCCGGGACTAGCGTACAAGGACGGTACAATGAGCAGTTCTTC.

This CDR3 is CASSPPGDSNQPQHF. The CDR3 region has the DNA TGTGCCAGCTCACCACCTGGAGATAGCAATCAGCCCCAGCATTTT. The chain employs TRBV18 and TRBJ1-5; D unclear. The V and J ends lost 0 bases and 0 bases respectively, with 6 bases between them. The CDR3 loop spans 15 amino acids. Germline lookup yields CDR1 KGHSH and CDR2 LQKENI. The full variable domain, completed using reference TRBV18 and TRBJ1-5, is NAGVMQNPRHLVRRRGQEARLRCSPMKGHSHVYWYRQLPEEGLKFMVYLQKENIIDESGMPKERFSAEFPKEGPSILRIQQVVRGDSAAYFCASSPPGDSNQPQHFGDGTRLSIL.

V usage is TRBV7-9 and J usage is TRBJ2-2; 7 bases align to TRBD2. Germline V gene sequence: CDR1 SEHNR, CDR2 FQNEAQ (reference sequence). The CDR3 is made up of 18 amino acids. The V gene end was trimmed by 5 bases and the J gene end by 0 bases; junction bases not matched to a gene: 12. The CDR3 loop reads CASSPSGSSGTNTGELFF. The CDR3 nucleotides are TGTGCCAGCAGCCCCAGCGGATCTAGCGGCACGAACACCGGGGAGCTGTTTTTT.

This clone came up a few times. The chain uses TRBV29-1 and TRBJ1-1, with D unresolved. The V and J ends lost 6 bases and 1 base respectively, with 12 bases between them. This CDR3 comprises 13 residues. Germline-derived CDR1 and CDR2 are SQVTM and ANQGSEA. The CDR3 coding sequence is TGCAGCGTCCAATTAGTTCAGAACACTGAAGCTTTCTTT. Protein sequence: CSVQLVQNTEAFF.

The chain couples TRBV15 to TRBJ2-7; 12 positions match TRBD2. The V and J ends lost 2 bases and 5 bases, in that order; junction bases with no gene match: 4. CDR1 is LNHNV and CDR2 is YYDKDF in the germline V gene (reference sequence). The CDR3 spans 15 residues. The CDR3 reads CATSRMTSGSHEQYF. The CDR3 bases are TGTGCCACCAGCAGAATGACTAGCGGGAGTCACGAGCAGTACTTC.

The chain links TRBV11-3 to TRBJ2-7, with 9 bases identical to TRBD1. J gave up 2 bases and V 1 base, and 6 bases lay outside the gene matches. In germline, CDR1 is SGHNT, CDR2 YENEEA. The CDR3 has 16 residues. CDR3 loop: CASSLGTGDDPYEQYF. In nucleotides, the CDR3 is TGTGCCAGCAGCTTAGGGACAGGGGATGACCCCTACGAGCAGTACTTC.

Written as DNA, the CDR3 is TGTGCCAGCAACCAGGACAGGGGGTCCTACGAGCAGTACTTC. Protein product: CASNQDRGSYEQYF. This chain links TRBV6-5 with TRBJ2-7; 10 bases are a match to TRBD1. V lost 7 bases and J lost 1; bases outside the gene matches: 4. The CDR3 covers 14 residues. CDR1 is MNHEY, CDR2 SVGAGI, per germline.